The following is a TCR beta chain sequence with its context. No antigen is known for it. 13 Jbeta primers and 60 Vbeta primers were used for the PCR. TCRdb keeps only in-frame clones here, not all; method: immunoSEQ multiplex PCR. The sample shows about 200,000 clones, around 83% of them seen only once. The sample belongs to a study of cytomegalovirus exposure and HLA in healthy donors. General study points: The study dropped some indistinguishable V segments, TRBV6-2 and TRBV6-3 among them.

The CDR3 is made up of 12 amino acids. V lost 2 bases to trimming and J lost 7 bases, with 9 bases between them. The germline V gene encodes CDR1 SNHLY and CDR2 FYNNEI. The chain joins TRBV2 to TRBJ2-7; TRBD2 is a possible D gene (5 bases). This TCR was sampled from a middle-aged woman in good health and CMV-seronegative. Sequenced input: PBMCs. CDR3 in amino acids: CASSERGMEQYF. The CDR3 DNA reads TGTGCCAGCAGTGAACGAGGGATGGAGCAGTACTTC. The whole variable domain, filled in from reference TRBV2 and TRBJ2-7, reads EPEVTQTPSHQVTQMGQEVILRCVPISNHLYFYWYRQILGQKVEFLVSFYNNEISEKSEIFDDQFSVERPDGSNFTLKIRSTKLEDSAMYFCASSERGMEQYFGPGTRLTVT.